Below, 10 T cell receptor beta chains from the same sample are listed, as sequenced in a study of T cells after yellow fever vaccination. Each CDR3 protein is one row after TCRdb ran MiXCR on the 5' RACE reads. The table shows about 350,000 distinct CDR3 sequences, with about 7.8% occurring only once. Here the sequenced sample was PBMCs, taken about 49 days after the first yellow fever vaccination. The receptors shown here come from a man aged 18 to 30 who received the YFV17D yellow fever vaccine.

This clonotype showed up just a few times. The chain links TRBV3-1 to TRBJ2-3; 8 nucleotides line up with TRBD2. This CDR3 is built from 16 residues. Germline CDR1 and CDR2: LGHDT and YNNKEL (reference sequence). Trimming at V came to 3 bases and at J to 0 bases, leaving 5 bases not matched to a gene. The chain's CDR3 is CASSQRAGDSTDTQYF. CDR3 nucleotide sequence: TGTGCCAGCAGCCAGAGAGCGGGGGACAGCACAGATACGCAGTATTTT.

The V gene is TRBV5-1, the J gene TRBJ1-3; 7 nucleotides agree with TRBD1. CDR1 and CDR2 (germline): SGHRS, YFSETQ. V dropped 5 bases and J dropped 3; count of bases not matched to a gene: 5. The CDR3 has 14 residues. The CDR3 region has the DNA TGCGCCAGCAGTCAACAGGGGATTGGAAACACCATATATTTT. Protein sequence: CASSQQGIGNTIYF.

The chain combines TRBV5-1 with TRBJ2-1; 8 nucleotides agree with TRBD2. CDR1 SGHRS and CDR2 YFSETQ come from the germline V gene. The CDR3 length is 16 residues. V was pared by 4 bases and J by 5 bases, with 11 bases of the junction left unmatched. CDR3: CASSGGRGAIDNEQFF. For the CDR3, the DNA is TGCGCCAGCAGCGGGGGGCGGGGGGCGATCGACAATGAGCAGTTCTTC.

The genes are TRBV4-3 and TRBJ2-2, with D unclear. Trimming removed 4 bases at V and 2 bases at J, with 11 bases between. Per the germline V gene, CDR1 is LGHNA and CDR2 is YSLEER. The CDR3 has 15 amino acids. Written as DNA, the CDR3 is TGCGCCAGCAGCCCCACACCCCCTAACACCGGGGAGCTGTTTTTT. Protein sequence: CASSPTPPNTGELFF.

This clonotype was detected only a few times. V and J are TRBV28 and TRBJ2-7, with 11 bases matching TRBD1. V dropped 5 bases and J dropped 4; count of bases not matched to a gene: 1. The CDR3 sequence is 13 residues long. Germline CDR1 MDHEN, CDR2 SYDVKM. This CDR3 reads CASSGDRGYEQYV. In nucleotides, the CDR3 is TGTGCCAGCAGTGGGGACAGGGGGTACGAGCAGTACGTC.

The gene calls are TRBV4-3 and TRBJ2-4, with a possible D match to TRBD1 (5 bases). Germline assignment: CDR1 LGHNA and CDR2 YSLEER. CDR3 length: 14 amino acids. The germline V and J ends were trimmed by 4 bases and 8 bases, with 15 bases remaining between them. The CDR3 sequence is CASSLDSLRHIQYF. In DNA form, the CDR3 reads TGCGCCAGCAGCCTAGACAGCCTAAGGCACATTCAGTACTTC.

The DNA for the CDR3 is TGTGCCAGCAGCATCTTTGGACAGGGGGCTAGCTATGGCTACACCTTC. It is translated as CASSIFGQGASYGYTF. This chain links TRBV7-9 with TRBJ1-2, with 11 bases matching TRBD1. V shed 5 bases, J shed 4 bases, and the junction held 9 bases outside the gene matches. This CDR3 region has 16 residues. The germline gives CDR1 SEHNR, CDR2 FQNEAQ (reference sequence).

The CDR3 DNA is TGTGCCACCGCCCCTTGGGGGGACAGGGGAGGCACTGAAGCTTTCTTT. It specifies CATAPWGDRGGTEAFF. The chain uses TRBV15 and TRBJ1-1; 10 bases fit TRBD1. Germline loops: CDR1 LNHNV, CDR2 YYDKDF (reference sequence). Trimming cost V 8 bases and J 4 bases; bases outside gene matches: 13. The CDR3 is made up of 16 amino acids. Looking up the rest from reference TRBV15 and TRBJ1-1 gives the full variable domain: DAMVIQNPRYQVTQFGKPVTLSCSQTLNHNVMYWYQQKSSQAPKLLFHYYDKDFNNEADTPDNFQSRRPNTSFCFLDIRSPGLGDTAMYLCATAPWGDRGGTEAFFGQGTRLTVV.

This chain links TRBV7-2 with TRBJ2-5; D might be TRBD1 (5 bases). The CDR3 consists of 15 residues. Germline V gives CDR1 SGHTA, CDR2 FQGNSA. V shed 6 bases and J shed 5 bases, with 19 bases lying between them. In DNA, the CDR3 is TGTGCCAGCAGACCCCTCAGGGATCATGGCGAGACCCAGTACTTC. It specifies CASRPLRDHGETQYF.

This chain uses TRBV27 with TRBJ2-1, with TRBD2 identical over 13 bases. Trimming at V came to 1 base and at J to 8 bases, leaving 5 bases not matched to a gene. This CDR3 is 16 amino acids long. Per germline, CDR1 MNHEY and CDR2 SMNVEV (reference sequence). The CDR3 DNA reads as TGTGCCAGCAGTTTATTGGGGACTAGCGGGGTAGATGAGCAGTTCTTC. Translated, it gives CASSLLGTSGVDEQFF.